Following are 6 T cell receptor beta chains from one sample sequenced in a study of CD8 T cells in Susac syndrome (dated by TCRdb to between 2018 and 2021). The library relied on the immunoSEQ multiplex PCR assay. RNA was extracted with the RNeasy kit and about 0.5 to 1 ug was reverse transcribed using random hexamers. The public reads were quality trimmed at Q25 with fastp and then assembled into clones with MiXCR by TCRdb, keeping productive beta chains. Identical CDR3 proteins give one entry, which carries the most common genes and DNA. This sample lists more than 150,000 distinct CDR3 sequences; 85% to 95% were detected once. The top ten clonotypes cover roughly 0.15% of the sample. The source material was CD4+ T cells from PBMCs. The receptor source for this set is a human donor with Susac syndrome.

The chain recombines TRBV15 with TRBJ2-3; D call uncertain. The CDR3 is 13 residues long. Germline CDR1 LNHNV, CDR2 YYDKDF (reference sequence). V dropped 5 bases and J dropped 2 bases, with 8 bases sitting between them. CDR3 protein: CATSPPITDTQYF. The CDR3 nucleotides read TGTGCCACCAGCCCTCCTATCACAGATACGCAGTATTTT.

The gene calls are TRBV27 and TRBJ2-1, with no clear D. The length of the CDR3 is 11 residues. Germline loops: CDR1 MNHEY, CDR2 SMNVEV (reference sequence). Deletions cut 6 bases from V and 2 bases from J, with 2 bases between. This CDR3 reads CASRTYNEQFF. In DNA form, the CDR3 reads TGTGCCAGCAGAACCTACAATGAGCAGTTCTTC.

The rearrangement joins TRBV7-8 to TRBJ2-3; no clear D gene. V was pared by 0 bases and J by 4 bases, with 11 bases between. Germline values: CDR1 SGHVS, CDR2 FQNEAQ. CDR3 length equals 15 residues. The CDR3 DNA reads TGTGCCAGCAGCTTAGCAACAGTCCCCGCAGATACGCAGTATTTT. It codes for CASSLATVPADTQYF. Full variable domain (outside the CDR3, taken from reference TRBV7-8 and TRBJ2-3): GAGVSQSPRYKVAKRGQDVALRCDPISGHVSLFWYQQALGQGPEFLTYFQNEAQLDKSGLPSDRFFAERPEGSVSTLKIQRTQQEDSAVYLCASSLATVPADTQYFGPGTRLTVL.

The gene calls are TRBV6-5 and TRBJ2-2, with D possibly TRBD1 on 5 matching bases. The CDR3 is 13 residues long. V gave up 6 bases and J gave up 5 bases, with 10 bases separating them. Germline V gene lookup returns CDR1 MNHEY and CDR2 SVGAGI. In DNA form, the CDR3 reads TGTGCCAGCAGGCAGGACACAACCGGGGAGCTGTTTTTT. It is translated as CASRQDTTGELFF.

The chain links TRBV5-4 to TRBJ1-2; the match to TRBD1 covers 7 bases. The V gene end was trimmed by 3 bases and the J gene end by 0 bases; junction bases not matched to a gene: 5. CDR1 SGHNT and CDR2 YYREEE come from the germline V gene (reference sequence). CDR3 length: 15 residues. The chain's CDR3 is CASSSDRVANYGYTF. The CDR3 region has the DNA TGTGCCAGCAGCTCCGACAGGGTAGCTAACTATGGCTACACCTTC.

The CDR3 DNA sequence: TGTGCCAGCAGTGAGTTTTTCTCTGGGGCCAACGTCCTGACTTTC. It yields the protein CASSEFFSGANVLTF. The genes are TRBV2 and TRBJ2-6, with D hard to call. Germline V CDR1 and CDR2: SNHLY, FYNNEI. V was shortened by 3 bases and J by 0 bases, with 6 bases between the two germline ends. CDR3 size: 15 residues.